This T cell receptor beta chain was profiled in a study of OX40 agonist ivuxolimab in advanced cancers. Trimming took off 1 base at V and 8 bases at J, with 5 bases between the two ends. CDR3 length: 11 residues. CDR1 is GTSNPN, CDR2 SVGIG, per germline (reference sequence). Autoimmune disease history or systemic immunosuppression disqualified patients. General study results and limits: CD8+ T cells showed, on average, more clonal expansion than CD4+ cells. Clonal expansion from baseline to week 6 occurred in both CD4+ and CD8+ T cells.

Method: immunoSEQ multiplex PCR; TCRdb's copy keeps in-frame clones and lacks some. The repertoire holds some 77,000 clones, with about 86% as singletons. Concerning this clone: Its antigen is not known.

The rearrangement uses TRBV30 and TRBJ2-2; D call uncertain. The specimen was CD4+ or CD8+ T cells sorted from blood, collected in a trial of the OX40 agonist ivuxolimab. The sequence came from an adult with an advanced solid tumor such as melanoma, head and neck, liver or kidney cancer. Written as DNA, the CDR3 is TGTGCCTGGAGTGAAAGAGGGGAGCTGTTTTTT. As protein: CAWSERGELFF.